The T cell receptor (beta chain) described here comes from a study of identical twins. The CDR3 loop spans 13 amino acids. Germline CDR1 is DFQATT and CDR2 is SNEGSKA (reference sequence). The germline V and J ends were trimmed by 2 bases and 1 base, with 7 bases remaining between them. TCRdb itself ran the 5' RACE reads through MiXCR, one entry per CDR3 protein. The sample records 500,000 to 550,000 distinct CDR3 sequences, about a fifth being singletons. These data were likewise used in another study, on yellow fever vaccine responses in identical twins.

Input material: CD4+ T cells sorted from blood. V usage is TRBV20-1 and J usage is TRBJ2-3, with D perhaps TRBD1 (5 bases). This receptor was obtained from a woman between 18 and 29 years old in good health. CDR3 sequence (DNA): TGCAGTGCTAGAAGGGGCGGCACAGATACGCAGTATTTT. Translated: CSARRGGTDTQYF.